What follows are 13 T cell receptor beta chains derived from one specimen sequenced in a study of molecular identifiers for immune sequencing clone quantification. In TCRdb, the PCR reads were re-called with MiXCR into one record per CDR3 protein. The sample holds roughly 86,000 distinct CDR3 sequences, over 15% seen once. Specimen: naive CD8+ T cells from blood, with Jurkat cell RNA spiked in. Subset given: FACS-sorted CD8+CD4-CCR7+CD45RA+ naive T cells. Source of these receptors: a human donor in good health. Some libraries in this study had Jurkat cell RNA spiked in.

This clonotype was detected ten times or more. This chain uses TRBV27 with TRBJ2-7; 12 bases agree with TRBD2. The CDR3 spans 15 residues. CDR1 MNHEY and CDR2 SMNVEV come from the germline V gene (reference sequence). Trimming at V came to 5 bases and at J to 2 bases, leaving 4 bases not matched to a gene. The CDR3 here is CASSTRLAGAYEQYF. CDR3 sequence (DNA): TGTGCCAGCAGTACCCGACTAGCGGGAGCCTACGAGCAGTACTTC.

This clonotype was seen at least ten times. The chain couples TRBV7-2 to TRBJ2-3, with 11 bases matching TRBD2. CDR1 and CDR2 from the germline V gene are SGHTA and FQGNSA. This CDR3 has 17 residues. V was pared by 5 bases and J by 0 bases, with 7 bases of the junction left unmatched. The CDR3 DNA follows: TGTGCCAGCAGCACGAGACTAGCGGGACTTAGCACAGATACGCAGTATTTT. Its translation is CASSTRLAGLSTDTQYF.

This clonotype was observed many times. This sequence joins TRBV9 and TRBJ2-5; no clear D gene. V was pared by 0 bases and J by 0 bases, with 9 bases between. The CDR3 runs 15 residues. Germline CDR1 reads SGDLS; CDR2 reads YYNGEE. CDR3 sequence reads: CASSVGVVNQETQYF. The CDR3 DNA reads as TGTGCCAGCAGCGTAGGTGTGGTAAACCAAGAGACCCAGTACTTC.

This clonotype occurred many times. This chain uses TRBV4-3 with TRBJ2-1, with D perhaps matching TRBD2 (5 bases). Trimming removed 4 bases at V and 7 bases at J, with 17 bases between. From germline, CDR1 is LGHNA and CDR2 YSLEER. The length of the CDR3 is 15 residues. The DNA of the CDR3 is TGCGCCAGCAGCCCTCACCTGGTCCGAGGGAATGAGCAGTTCTTC. Its translation: CASSPHLVRGNEQFF.

This clonotype was seen ten or more times. V is TRBV9 and J is TRBJ1-5; D gene uncertain. CDR1 is SGDLS, CDR2 YYNGEE, per germline. The CDR3 loop spans 20 amino acids. V was shortened by 7 bases and J by 5 bases, with 34 bases between the two germline ends. CDR3 nucleotide sequence: TGTGCCAGCCACCGGGAAAAGAGAACTTGGCTACCAGGAGAGTATCAGCCCCAGCATTTT. Translation gives CASHREKRTWLPGEYQPQHF.

In regard to this clonotype: A much larger clone differs from this one at a single base, so this may be a read error. The CDR3 region is CAGSSIQGAVEQYF. CDR3 sequence (DNA): TGCGCCGGCAGCTCGATCCAGGGGGCCGTCGAGCAGTACTTC. The V gene is TRBV4-3, the J gene TRBJ2-7, with 8 bases that match TRBD1. CDR3 length: 14 residues. The germline V gene encodes CDR1 LGHNA and CDR2 YSLEER.

The gene calls are TRBV15 and TRBJ1-6; D gene uncertain. CDR1 and CDR2 (germline): LNHNV, YYDKDF (reference sequence). The CDR3 is 17 amino acids. V shed 0 bases and J shed 0 bases, with 9 bases lying between them. The CDR3 nucleotides are TGTGCCACCAGCAGAGAGGACCCCAGCTCCTATAATTCACCCCTCCACTTT. Amino acid sequence: CATSREDPSSYNSPLHF.

The chain combines TRBV13 with TRBJ2-3; 8 nucleotides agree with TRBD2. Losses at the gene ends were 2 bases for V and 3 bases for J; bases not matched to a gene: 7. CDR3 length equals 16 residues. Germline loops: CDR1 PRHDT, CDR2 FYEKMQ (reference sequence). CDR3 coding DNA: TGTGCCAGCAGCTTAAGTAGCGGGGCGTGTACAGATACGCAGTATTTT. It translates to CASSLSSGACTDTQYF.

This sequence joins TRBV29-1 and TRBJ1-4; 10 positions agree with TRBD1. The CDR3 loop spans 13 amino acids. J lost 6 bases, V lost 6 bases, and 4 bases had no gene match. CDR1 and CDR2 (germline): SQVTM, ANQGSEA. CDR3 in DNA: TGCAGCGTCCCCGGGACAGGGGATGAAAAACTGTTTTTT. It yields the protein CSVPGTGDEKLFF.

This clonotype was counted at least ten times. This rearrangement joins TRBV30 to TRBJ2-1; 10 positions agree with TRBD2. Germline V gene sequence: CDR1 GTSNPN, CDR2 SVGIG (reference sequence). V shed 4 bases and J 8 bases; nucleotides not matched to a gene: 8. This CDR3 region has 14 residues. The CDR3 is CAWTRTSGADEQFF. CDR3 nucleotides: TGTGCCTGGACAAGGACTAGCGGCGCGGATGAGCAGTTCTTC.

The chain uses TRBV12-3 or TRBV12-4 and TRBJ1-6; 11 nucleotides line up with TRBD1. V dropped 4 bases and J dropped 7; count of bases not matched to a gene: 0. The CDR3 totals 14 residues. For the CDR3, the DNA is TGTGCCAGCAGTTGGACAGGGGGCAATTCACCCCTCCACTTT. As protein: CASSWTGGNSPLHF.

This clonotype was seen a handful of times. Just one base apart from a much larger clone, this may be a read error. The genes are TRBV11-3 and TRBJ2-3, with D possibly TRBD2 on 5 matching bases. CDR3 length equals 17 residues. The germline V gene has CDR1 SGHNT and CDR2 YENEEA. V lost 0 bases and J lost 3, with 16 bases in between. The CDR3 DNA reads as TGTGCCAGCAGCTTAGAAGCAGGTCGACTAAAGACAGATACGCAGTATTTT. Translation gives CASSLEAGRLKTDTQYF.

This clonotype was observed many times. The chain combines TRBV4-1 with TRBJ1-1; 9 bases are shared with TRBD1. V lost 3 bases to trimming and J lost 5 bases; unmatched junction nucleotides: 7. The length of the CDR3 is 15 residues. Germline CDR1 reads MGHRA; CDR2 reads YSYEKL. The CDR3 bases are TGCGCCAGCAGCCAGAGACAGGGGGAAAATACTGAAGCTTTCTTT. Protein: CASSQRQGENTEAFF.